This is a list of T cell receptor beta chains from one sample in a study of blood T cells in healthy people across ages. From the 5' RACE reads, TCRdb called clonotypes with MiXCR, one entry per CDR3 protein. The sample carries some 920,000 distinct CDR3 sequences, 51% recorded once. The sample was blood. Receptor source: a woman aged 60-75 years in good health. CDR3s include the opening cysteine and the closing phenylalanine or tryptophan. Each record gives: V gene, J gene, CDR3 protein.

V: TRBV12-3/TRBV12-4; J: TRBJ2-7; CDR3: CASSPLLVYRDEQYF
V: TRBV5-5; J: TRBJ1-5; CDR3: CASSLAGGTSNQPQHF
V: TRBV24-1; J: TRBJ1-2; CDR3: CATVELLYGYTF
V: TRBV12-3/TRBV12-4; J: TRBJ2-7; CDR3: CASSRTNQGYEQYF
V: TRBV20-1; J: TRBJ2-1; CDR3: CSASQYILGNEQFF
V: TRBV12-3/TRBV12-4; J: TRBJ2-3; CDR3: CASSFDRSTDTQYF
V: TRBV6-2/TRBV6-3; J: TRBJ2-1; CDR3: CASRRPGGREQFF
V: TRBV28; J: TRBJ2-7; CDR3: CASSTYDMSPSVGSGSLLSYEQYF
V: TRBV7-9; J: TRBJ1-2; CDR3: CASSWGGGPSYGYTF
V: TRBV30; J: TRBJ2-3; CDR3: CAWTVFRGDLAGTADTQYF
V: TRBV6-6; J: TRBJ1-2; CDR3: CASKQTGLDLYGYTF
V: TRBV7-9; J: TRBJ2-7; CDR3: CASSPGLAGDEQYF
V: TRBV15; J: TRBJ2-4; CDR3: CATTNYQGSKNIQYF
V: TRBV28; J: TRBJ2-5; CDR3: CASSLGLGQLEETQYF
V: TRBV28; J: TRBJ2-5; CDR3: CASSSGTGTFGETQYF
V: TRBV20-1; J: TRBJ2-1; CDR3: CSASVVRKPPTPGTSRYNEQFF
V: TRBV6-5; J: NA; CDR3: CASSYSRLAGAPLEQYF
V: TRBV12-3/TRBV12-4; J: TRBJ2-5; CDR3: CASTPGATAETQYF
V: TRBV7-9; J: TRBJ2-5; CDR3: CASSATGHQETQYF
V: TRBV29-1; J: TRBJ2-1; CDR3: CSVDETGLNEQFF
V: TRBV10-3; J: TRBJ2-7; CDR3: CAINSGRGDEQYF
V: TRBV13; J: TRBJ2-5; CDR3: CASSLWGSGNEQYF
V: TRBV6-1; J: TRBJ2-5; CDR3: CASSWAGWETQYF
V: TRBV5-1; J: TRBJ2-1; CDR3: CASTVGNEQFF
V: TRBV2; J: TRBJ2-3; CDR3: CASISDFASDTQYF
V: TRBV4-1; J: TRBJ2-7; CDR3: CASSQRDYLGEQYF
V: TRBV20-1; J: TRBJ2-7; CDR3: CSAPGQGAAYEQYF
V: TRBV18; J: TRBJ2-5; CDR3: CASSPPVTHQETQYF
V: TRBV5-6; J: TRBJ1-2; CDR3: CASSLANNYGYTF
V: TRBV27; J: TRBJ1-5; CDR3: CASSSETGVGNQPQHF
V: TRBV10-2; J: TRBJ2-3; CDR3: CASSEFDHTQYF
V: TRBV20-1; J: TRBJ2-1; CDR3: CSARESGRAGEQFF
V: TRBV5-1; J: TRBJ2-7; CDR3: CASSRELSEQYF
V: TRBV20-1; J: NA; CDR3: CSAPIFLTGPGYEQYF
V: TRBV7-2; J: TRBJ2-7; CDR3: CASSLAGPTSEQYF
V: TRBV4-1; J: TRBJ2-2; CDR3: CASSRGLAGDDGELFF
V: TRBV18; J: TRBJ2-5; CDR3: CASSLNGGRETQYF
V: TRBV2; J: TRBJ2-1; CDR3: CASSEALAGEFGFF
V: TRBV20-1; J: TRBJ2-1; CDR3: CSVGRRNERNEQFF
V: TRBV20-1; J: TRBJ2-6; CDR3: CSARDQGSGANVLTF
V: TRBV11-2; J: TRBJ2-7; CDR3: CASSRGGTGAYEQYF
V: TRBV30; J: TRBJ1-4; CDR3: CASKPGQKDEKLFF
V: TRBV15; J: TRBJ2-1; CDR3: CATSRSGAGALNEQFF
V: TRBV29-1; J: TRBJ2-1; CDR3: CSVKGSGRINEQFF
V: TRBV24-1; J: TRBJ2-3; CDR3: CATSGYPEGQGPDTQYF
V: TRBV20-1; J: TRBJ2-3; CDR3: CSARGGGGGTDTQYF
V: TRBV5-1; J: TRBJ1-5; CDR3: CASSPGPGSLSFSNQPQHF
V: TRBV15; J: TRBJ1-5; CDR3: CATSRETGRGQPQHF
V: TRBV27; J: TRBJ2-3; CDR3: CASSFVGSTDTQYF
V: TRBV28; J: TRBJ2-7; CDR3: CASADGYEQYF
V: TRBV4-1; J: TRBJ2-7; CDR3: CASSQDGRAGEQYF
V: TRBV3-1; J: TRBJ2-7; CDR3: CASSQALNRPAYEQYF
V: TRBV28; J: TRBJ1-1; CDR3: CATTYILNTEAFF
V: TRBV6-6; J: TRBJ2-2; CDR3: CASSGVGELFF
V: TRBV3-1; J: NA; CDR3: CASSLKRLSRTSGSYPPPEQYF
V: TRBV20-1; J: TRBJ2-3; CDR3: CRSGPSVATQYF
V: TRBV3-1; J: TRBJ2-1; CDR3: CASSQGSNGRAGSGANEQFF
V: TRBV10-3; J: TRBJ2-5; CDR3: CAIRGTSGQETQYF
V: TRBV6-5; J: TRBJ2-7; CDR3: CASSYDSQLAFQEQYF